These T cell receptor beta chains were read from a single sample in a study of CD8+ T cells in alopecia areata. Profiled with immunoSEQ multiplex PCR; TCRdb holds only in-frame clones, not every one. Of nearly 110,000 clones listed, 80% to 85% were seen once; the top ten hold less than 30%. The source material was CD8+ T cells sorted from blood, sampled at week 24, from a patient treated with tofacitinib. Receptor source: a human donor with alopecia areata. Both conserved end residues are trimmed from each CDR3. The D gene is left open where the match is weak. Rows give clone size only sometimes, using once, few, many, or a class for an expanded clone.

CDR3aa: ASSHYMGGGETQY
abundance: -
d_gene: TRBD2
v_gene: TRBV4-3

CDR3aa: ASSPRQGPTLYGYT
abundance: -
d_gene: TRBD1
v_gene: TRBV6-6

CDR3aa: SVEDQKVFGYT
abundance: -
d_gene: -
v_gene: TRBV29-1

CDR3aa: ASSQAAGGRGHEQY
abundance: -
d_gene: TRBD2
v_gene: TRBV4-3

CDR3aa: ASGGAGGGNEQF
abundance: -
d_gene: -
v_gene: TRBV4-1

CDR3aa: ASSQDPGGQETQY
abundance: once
d_gene: -
v_gene: TRBV14

CDR3aa: ASSSSDRGLEKLF
abundance: once
d_gene: TRBD1
v_gene: TRBV7-2

CDR3aa: ASSPGVSYNEQF
abundance: -
d_gene: -
v_gene: TRBV4-3

CDR3aa: ASSLTYEQY
abundance: once
d_gene: -
v_gene: TRBV27

CDR3aa: ASSLGAYNEQF
abundance: -
d_gene: -
v_gene: TRBV13

CDR3aa: AFLHGVGNTGELF
abundance: -
d_gene: -
v_gene: TRBV23-1

CDR3aa: ASSEGHNEAF
abundance: -
d_gene: -
v_gene: TRBV2

CDR3aa: ASSSRTGGYEQY
abundance: -
d_gene: TRBD1
v_gene: TRBV27

CDR3aa: ASSLSSANEQF
abundance: -
d_gene: -
v_gene: TRBV13

CDR3aa: ASSLGTSGVKNIQY
abundance: -
d_gene: TRBD2
v_gene: TRBV7-9

CDR3aa: ASSLFSGTEQY
abundance: -
d_gene: -
v_gene: TRBV5-6

CDR3aa: ASSVLTGLANYEQY
abundance: -
d_gene: TRBD2
v_gene: TRBV11-2

CDR3aa: SVKVAGPYGYT
abundance: -
d_gene: -
v_gene: TRBV29-1

CDR3aa: ASSQGRGGYEQY
abundance: -
d_gene: -
v_gene: TRBV11-2

CDR3aa: ASSLNTGRATYEQY
abundance: -
d_gene: -
v_gene: TRBV4-3

CDR3aa: ASTPRGRDPYNEQF
abundance: -
d_gene: -
v_gene: TRBV5-6

CDR3aa: ASTLRLAGVAGELF
abundance: once
d_gene: TRBD2
v_gene: TRBV2

CDR3aa: ASSQDLGGLSYEQY
abundance: once
d_gene: TRBD1
v_gene: TRBV4-3

CDR3aa: ASSLARGENIQY
abundance: -
d_gene: TRBD2
v_gene: TRBV7-9

CDR3aa: ASSSDPSSPQH
abundance: -
d_gene: -
v_gene: TRBV7-7

CDR3aa: SVQDGKLF
abundance: -
d_gene: -
v_gene: TRBV29-1

CDR3aa: ASITGGGQAHYGYT
abundance: -
d_gene: TRBD1
v_gene: TRBV5-6

CDR3aa: ASSSWDMKTDTQY
abundance: -
d_gene: -
v_gene: TRBV19

CDR3aa: ASSFSTFEGEQF
abundance: -
d_gene: -
v_gene: TRBV27

CDR3aa: ASSYRDRGYEQY
abundance: -
d_gene: TRBD1
v_gene: TRBV4-1

CDR3aa: ASSVEYRTGDNEQF
abundance: -
d_gene: TRBD1
v_gene: TRBV9

CDR3aa: ASSPRTDGYT
abundance: -
d_gene: -
v_gene: TRBV5-1

CDR3aa: ASTSGRMNTEAF
abundance: -
d_gene: -
v_gene: TRBV7-9

CDR3aa: ASSITRTGVNTEAF
abundance: -
d_gene: TRBD1
v_gene: TRBV19

CDR3aa: ASSQLTQNTEAF
abundance: once
d_gene: -
v_gene: TRBV4-2

CDR3aa: ASSDAAQGLGYT
abundance: -
d_gene: -
v_gene: TRBV2

CDR3aa: SVERGDRYEQY
abundance: -
d_gene: TRBD2
v_gene: TRBV29-1

CDR3aa: ASSPGFTYEQY
abundance: -
d_gene: -
v_gene: TRBV7-9

CDR3aa: ASSLSKPDTQY
abundance: -
d_gene: -
v_gene: TRBV7-3

CDR3aa: ASGPGTSYQETQY
abundance: -
d_gene: -
v_gene: TRBV12-5

CDR3aa: ASSPEGRPYEQY
abundance: -
d_gene: -
v_gene: TRBV7-6

CDR3aa: ASSFFGGPGETQY
abundance: -
d_gene: -
v_gene: TRBV27

CDR3aa: ASRPTSYGYT
abundance: -
d_gene: -
v_gene: TRBV28

CDR3aa: ASSGTSGRSTDTQY
abundance: once
d_gene: TRBD2
v_gene: TRBV2

CDR3aa: ASSQDSGDQPQH
abundance: -
d_gene: -
v_gene: TRBV4-3

CDR3aa: ASSYDRGDNEQF
abundance: -
d_gene: TRBD1
v_gene: TRBV6-5

CDR3aa: ASSLLDSGRTGELF
abundance: -
d_gene: -
v_gene: TRBV5-6

CDR3aa: ASSQGEVAGGDTQY
abundance: -
d_gene: TRBD2
v_gene: TRBV4-2

CDR3aa: ASRWTSDLNSPLH
abundance: -
d_gene: -
v_gene: TRBV7-6

CDR3aa: SVVGGATTYEQY
abundance: -
d_gene: -
v_gene: TRBV29-1

CDR3aa: ASTLGDRPAYEQY
abundance: -
d_gene: -
v_gene: TRBV5-1

CDR3aa: ASSLGTSGGATGELF
abundance: -
d_gene: TRBD2
v_gene: TRBV7-8

CDR3aa: ASSQDDSGPNTGELF
abundance: -
d_gene: -
v_gene: TRBV4-3

CDR3aa: ASSLWTSYNEQF
abundance: -
d_gene: -
v_gene: TRBV7-9